One sample yielded the 29 T cell receptor beta chains listed below, sequenced in a study of OX40 agonist ivuxolimab in advanced cancers. The table came from immunoSEQ multiplex PCR; TCRdb's copy has only in-frame clones and leaves some out. The repertoire has about 57,000 clones, under 85% of them found once; the top ten carry 3% to 3.5%. The specimen was CD4+ or CD8+ T cells sorted from blood, collected in a trial of the OX40 agonist ivuxolimab. All receptors come from an adult with an advanced solid tumor such as melanoma, head and neck, liver or kidney cancer.

This rearrangement joins TRBV27 to TRBJ1-1; D gene unclear. Germline CDR1 is MNHEY and CDR2 is SMNVEV (reference sequence). The CDR3 length is 11 residues. Trimming took off 8 bases at V and 5 bases at J, with 9 bases between the two ends. The DNA of the CDR3 is TGTGCCAGCTTCACGGGAACTGAAGCTTTCTTT. Its protein product is CASFTGTEAFF.

This rearrangement joins TRBV4-2 to TRBJ2-2, with 8 bases identical to TRBD2. Trimming cost V 0 bases and J 1 base; bases outside gene matches: 4. The CDR3 consists of 17 residues. Germline values: CDR1 LGHNA, CDR2 YNFKEQ. The CDR3 bases are TGTGCCAGCAGCCAAGAACTTACTAGCGGGAACACCGGGGAGCTGTTTTTT. Protein sequence: CASSQELTSGNTGELFF.

The chain combines TRBV4-1 with TRBJ1-4, with 8 bases identical to TRBD1. This CDR3 has 18 residues. With V trimmed by 2 bases and J by 7 bases, 15 bases remained unmatched. Per the germline V gene, CDR1 is MGHRA and CDR2 is YSYEKL. In DNA, the CDR3 is TGCGCCAGCAGCCAACCCCTAGACGGGAGACAGGGGAGTGAAAAACTGTTTTTT. Translation gives CASSQPLDGRQGSEKLFF.

The chain is built from TRBV6-6 and TRBJ1-1; the D is unclear. Trimming shortened V by 5 bases and J by 8 bases, and 9 bases separated the two germline ends. The length of the CDR3 is 11 residues. The germline V gene has CDR1 MNHNY and CDR2 SVGAGI (reference sequence). This chain's CDR3 is CASSKLTEAFF. In DNA, the CDR3 is TGTGCCAGCAGTAAGCTAACCGAAGCTTTCTTT.

The rearrangement uses TRBV30 and TRBJ2-3; no clear D. CDR1 is GTSNPN and CDR2 is SVGIG in the germline V gene (reference sequence). This CDR3 has 15 amino acids. Trimming left V 3 bases short and J 2 bases short, with 15 bases between. The CDR3 loop is CAWRGLTPLTDTQYF. The CDR3 coding sequence is TGTGCCTGGAGGGGTTTGACCCCACTCACAGATACGCAGTATTTT.

The V and J genes are TRBV29-1 and TRBJ2-7; the match to TRBD2 covers 10 bases. Per germline, CDR1 SQVTM and CDR2 ANQGSEA. This CDR3 contains 13 residues. The V segment lost 6 bases and the J segment 5 bases; nucleotides outside the gene matches: 7. The CDR3 sequence is CSVPGLALDEQYF. DNA for the CDR3: TGCAGCGTACCGGGACTAGCGTTGGACGAGCAGTACTTC.

The gene calls are TRBV11-2 and TRBJ2-7; D is uncertain. Between the trimmed V and J ends, which lost 6 bases and 2 bases, there was a span of 14 bases. CDR3 length equals 14 residues. CDR1 is SGHAT and CDR2 is FQNNGV in the germline V gene. The CDR3 is CASRVPGVPYEQYF. CDR3 in DNA: TGTGCCAGCAGGGTACCGGGTGTCCCCTACGAGCAGTACTTC.

This rearrangement joins TRBV5-5 to TRBJ2-7; D might be TRBD1 (6 bases). CDR3 length: 12 amino acids. Germline V CDR1 and CDR2: SGHKS, YYEKEE (reference sequence). The V gene lost 2 bases and the J gene lost 3 bases, with 6 bases spanning the gap. The CDR3 here is CASSLQGYEQYF. The CDR3 nucleotides are TGTGCCAGCAGCTTACAGGGCTACGAGCAGTACTTC.

A word on this clone: Other DNA sequences in this specimen translate into the identical CDR3. The chain links TRBV7-2 to TRBJ2-7; D is undetermined. The CDR3 extends over 13 amino acids. V dropped 0 bases and J dropped 3 bases, with 6 bases sitting between them. Germline CDR1 and CDR2: SGHTA and FQGNSA. The CDR3 protein is CASSLAVFYEQYF. The CDR3 coding sequence is TGTGCCAGCAGCTTAGCTGTTTTCTACGAGCAGTACTTC. Looking up the rest from reference TRBV7-2 and TRBJ2-7 gives the full variable domain: GAGVSQSPSNKVTEKGKDVELRCDPISGHTALYWYRQSLGQGLEFLIYFQGNSAPDKSGLPSDRFSAERTGGSVSTLTIQRTQQEDSAVYLCASSLAVFYEQYFGPGTRLTVT.

J is TRBJ2-1 and V is TRBV28; 10 nucleotides agree with TRBD1. This CDR3 region has 16 residues. Germline V gene sequence: CDR1 MDHEN, CDR2 SYDVKM. V was clipped by 1 base and J by 8 bases; unmatched bases: 8. DNA for the CDR3: TGTGCCAGCAGTTTATACGGGACAGGGGTAAGAGATGAGCAGTTCTTC. Translating it yields CASSLYGTGVRDEQFF.

The V gene is TRBV7-9, the J gene TRBJ2-7; D is perhaps TRBD1 (7 bases). Germline assignment: CDR1 SEHNR and CDR2 FQNEAQ (reference sequence). V was trimmed by 5 bases and J by 2 bases, leaving 13 bases between them. The CDR3 runs 14 residues. CDR3 region: CASSRGGTAYEQYF. CDR3 sequence (DNA): TGTGCCAGCAGCCGGGGCGGGACAGCCTACGAGCAGTACTTC.

V and J are TRBV19 and TRBJ1-1, with 7 bases aligning to TRBD1. Germline CDR1 LNHDA, CDR2 SQIVND (reference sequence). The CDR3 is 13 residues long. Trimming took 4 bases from V and 1 from J; bases not matched to a gene: 0. DNA for the CDR3: TGTGCCAGTAGTAGGACAGGGAACACTGAAGCTTTCTTT. It specifies CASSRTGNTEAFF.

The rearrangement uses TRBV4-1 and TRBJ2-1; D perhaps matches TRBD2 (6 bases). Germline CDR1 and CDR2: MGHRA and YSYEKL. Trimming took off 0 bases at V and 8 bases at J, with 14 bases between the two ends. CDR3 length: 15 residues. The CDR3 DNA sequence: TGCGCCAGCAGCCAAGACGGCCGGGAGATCGATGAGCAGTTCTTC. The encoded protein is CASSQDGREIDEQFF.

This clone was counted only a few times. The V and J genes are TRBV5-4 and TRBJ1-2; the D gene is possibly TRBD1 (6 bases). Germline V gene data show CDR1 as SGHNT and CDR2 as YYREEE (reference sequence). The CDR3 runs to 16 residues. With 4 bases removed from V and 0 bases from J, the gap between germline ends came to 16 bases. CDR3 in DNA: TGTGCCAGCAGCACAGAAGGGGGTGCTCCTAACTATGGCTACACCTTC. Translation: CASSTEGGAPNYGYTF.

CDR3 sequence reads: CASSKGARGSYNEQFF. The CDR3 DNA reads TGTGCCAGTAGTAAGGGAGCGCGTGGTTCCTACAATGAGCAGTTCTTC. This chain connects TRBV19 to TRBJ2-1; the D gene is possibly TRBD2 (5 bases). Per the germline V gene, CDR1 is LNHDA and CDR2 is SQIVND (reference sequence). The CDR3 loop spans 16 amino acids. V was pared by 4 bases and J by 1 base, with 14 bases between.

V is TRBV28 and J is TRBJ2-6; D gene unclear. Germline V lookup: CDR1 MDHEN, CDR2 SYDVKM. V was clipped by 10 bases and J by 0 bases, with 13 bases between them. CDR3 length: 15 residues. DNA for the CDR3: TGTGCCACCAGCCCCCCCTCCTCTGGGGCCAACGTCCTGACTTTC. As protein: CATSPPSSGANVLTF. The whole variable domain, remainder taken from reference TRBV28 and TRBJ2-6, is DVKVTQSSRYLVKRTGEKVFLECVQDMDHENMFWYRQDPGLGLRLIYFSYDVKMKEKGDIPEGYSVSREKKERFSLILESASTNQTSMYLCATSPPSSGANVLTFGAGSRLTVL.

The chain joins TRBV2 to TRBJ2-3; 10 bases line up with TRBD2. The length of the CDR3 is 17 residues. In germline, CDR1 is SNHLY, CDR2 FYNNEI. Trimming at V came to 2 bases and at J to 5 bases, leaving 10 bases not matched to a gene. The CDR3: CASSEYKAGGPLDTQYF. The CDR3 DNA sequence: TGTGCCAGCAGTGAATACAAAGCGGGAGGGCCGTTAGATACGCAGTATTTT.

The V gene is TRBV7-9, the J gene TRBJ2-7; 10 bases agree with TRBD1. This CDR3 contains 15 residues. The junction had 14 bases not matched to a gene; V was cut back by 5 bases and J by 10 bases. Germline V gene data show CDR1 as SEHNR and CDR2 as FQNEAQ (reference sequence). The chain's CDR3 is CASSPDRDRGSIQYF. The CDR3 coding sequence is TGTGCCAGCAGCCCAGACCGGGACAGGGGATCGATCCAGTACTTC.

The chain combines TRBV7-3 with TRBJ2-5; D unresolved. CDR1 SGHTA and CDR2 FQGTGA come from the germline V gene. CDR3 length: 13 amino acids. Trimming cost V 2 bases and J 2 bases, with 6 bases left between them. The CDR3 sequence is CASSLGSQETQYF. CDR3 sequence (DNA): TGTGCCAGCAGCTTAGGGTCACAAGAGACCCAGTACTTC.

The chain links TRBV7-8 to TRBJ2-5; D remains unclear. Between the trimmed V and J ends, which lost 1 base and 1 base, there was a span of 7 bases. The CDR3 runs 14 residues. Looked up from germline, CDR1 is SGHVS and CDR2 is FQNEAQ. The CDR3 DNA sequence: TGTGCCAGCAGCTTAGGCCAGATCCAAGAGACCCAGTACTTC. Residues: CASSLGQIQETQYF.

The chain links TRBV5-1 to TRBJ2-2; 12 bases fit TRBD2. The CDR3 runs 18 residues. V shed 0 bases, J shed 7 bases, and the junction held 10 bases outside the gene matches. From germline, CDR1 is SGHRS and CDR2 YFSETQ. CDR3 nucleotide sequence: TGCGCCAGCAGCTTGGAGGGACTAGCGGGCGGGACTGTCGGGGAGCTGTTTTTT. Translating gives CASSLEGLAGGTVGELFF.

A few counts support this clone. The rearrangement links TRBV19 to TRBJ1-2; D not resolved. Germline V lookup: CDR1 LNHDA, CDR2 SQIVND (reference sequence). The V gene lost 4 bases and the J gene lost 3 bases, with 12 bases spanning the gap. CDR3 length equals 14 residues. CDR3: CASSNPGLYYGYTF. The CDR3 DNA follows: TGTGCCAGTAGTAATCCAGGCTTGTACTATGGCTACACCTTC.

The chain has TRBV6-1 and TRBJ1-4; 8 bases are a match to TRBD1. There are 14 residues in the CDR3. Germline CDR1 MNHNS, CDR2 SASEGT. V shed 4 bases, J shed 7 bases, and the junction held 5 bases outside the gene matches. The CDR3 spells CASSAGTGAEKLFF. The DNA for the CDR3 is TGTGCCAGCAGTGCGGGGACAGGAGCTGAAAAACTGTTTTTT.

This clone occurred a few times. The gene calls are TRBV2 and TRBJ1-1; no definite D call. V dropped 2 bases and J dropped 2 bases, with 12 bases sitting between them. CDR1 and CDR2 from the germline V gene are SNHLY and FYNNEI. The CDR3 sequence is 15 residues long. The CDR3 DNA is TGTGCCAGCAGTGAACAAGCCGTCGAAAACACTGAAGCTTTCTTT. It codes for CASSEQAVENTEAFF.

V gene TRBV7-8 combines with J gene TRBJ2-3; TRBD2 is a possible D gene (6 bases). The V gene's germline CDR1 is SGHVS and CDR2 FQNEAQ. This CDR3 spans 13 amino acids. V was pared by 4 bases and J by 5 bases, with 10 bases between. This CDR3 reads CASSSGTLDTQYF. The CDR3 DNA reads TGTGCCAGCAGCTCCGGGACTTTAGATACGCAGTATTTT.

The sample holds one count of this clone. The chain uses TRBV2 and TRBJ2-1; D might be TRBD1 or TRBD2, each matching 6 bases. The length of the CDR3 is 17 residues. The germline V and J ends were trimmed by 1 base and 6 bases, with 19 bases remaining between them. Germline loops: CDR1 SNHLY, CDR2 FYNNEI. The DNA of the CDR3 is TGTGCCAGCAGTGAAGGGCCGGGTGGAGGGGGGTCCAATGAGCAGTTCTTC. Residues: CASSEGPGGGGSNEQFF.

The J gene is TRBJ2-5, the V gene TRBV7-9; 7 nucleotides align to TRBD1. V lost 4 bases, J lost 6 bases, and 8 bases stayed unmatched. Germline lookup yields CDR1 SEHNR and CDR2 FQNEAQ (reference sequence). This CDR3 contains 14 residues. Here the CDR3 DNA reads TGTGCCAGCAGCTCCCGACAGGGCAGGCAGACCCAGTACTTC. It is translated as CASSSRQGRQTQYF.

This chain joins TRBV5-5 and TRBJ2-2; D is undetermined. The V and J ends lost 1 base and 0 bases respectively, with 10 bases between them. The CDR3 spans 16 residues. CDR1 SGHKS and CDR2 YYEKEE come from the germline V gene (reference sequence). As DNA, the CDR3 is TGTGCCAGCAGCTTGTGGTTACAGACGAACACCGGGGAGCTGTTTTTT. Translating gives CASSLWLQTNTGELFF.

The rearrangement joins TRBV6-1 to TRBJ2-1, with D uncertain. Germline CDR1 reads MNHNS; CDR2 reads SASEGT. This CDR3 contains 12 residues. V was shortened by 2 bases and J by 6 bases, with 5 bases between the two germline ends. CDR3 amino acids: CASSEHSNEQFF. Here the CDR3 DNA reads TGTGCCAGCAGTGAACACAGCAATGAGCAGTTCTTC.